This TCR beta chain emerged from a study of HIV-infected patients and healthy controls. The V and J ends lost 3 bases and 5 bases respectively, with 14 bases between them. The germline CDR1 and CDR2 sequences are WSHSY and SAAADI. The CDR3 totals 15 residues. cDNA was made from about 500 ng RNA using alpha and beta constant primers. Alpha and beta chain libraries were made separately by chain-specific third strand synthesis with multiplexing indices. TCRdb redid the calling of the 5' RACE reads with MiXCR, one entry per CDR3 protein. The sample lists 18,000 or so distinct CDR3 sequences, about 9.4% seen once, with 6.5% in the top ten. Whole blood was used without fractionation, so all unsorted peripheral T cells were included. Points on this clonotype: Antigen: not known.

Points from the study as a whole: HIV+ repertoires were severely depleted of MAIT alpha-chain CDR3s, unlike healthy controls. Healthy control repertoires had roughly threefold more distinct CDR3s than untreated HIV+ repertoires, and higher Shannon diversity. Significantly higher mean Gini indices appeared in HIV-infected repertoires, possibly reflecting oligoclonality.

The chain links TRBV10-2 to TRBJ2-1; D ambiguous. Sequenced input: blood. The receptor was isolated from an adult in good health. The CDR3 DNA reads TGCGCCAGCAGTGACAGTGGCGGACCTAACAATGAGCAGTTCTTC. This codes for CASSDSGGPNNEQFF.